The T cell receptor beta chain under discussion was sequenced for a study of blood T cell repertoires in COVID-19 (TCRdb year 2020). Regarding the complete study: Samples covering the acute and convalescent phases of COVID-19 were provided by collaborators in the United States, Italy and Spain. The repertoires were released in a freely available public database meant as a resource for research on the immune response to SARS-CoV-2. The material from the prospective study consisted of cDNA or gDNA derived from T cells, B-cell-depleted T cells, or PBMCs. Samples came from the ongoing ImmuneRACE study (first 160 participants) plus 1,254 subjects from 6 global collaborators. The dataset comprised deeply sampled blood TCRbeta repertoires from subjects exposed to, actively infected with, or recovered from COVID-19. Sample metadata almost always included a de-identified subject ID, COVID-19 status, age in years and sex. Where available, HLA class I and class II types were taken from metadata supplied by the sample provider and were not determined by assay-based typing. General findings and caveats noted by the study authors: How much clinical and demographic metadata was included differed by source and by participant, and the metadata was provided uncurated.

The immunoSEQ Assay, a bias-controlled multiplex PCR, was used to amplify TCRbeta CDR3 regions from genomic DNA. On the authors' methods: Nucleated cell counts per sample were estimated from amplification of reference gene primers within the assay. To quantify the absolute abundance of each unique TCRbeta CDR3 rearrangement, sequence reads were collapsed and filtered. For each sample, productive Simpson clonality was calculated as the square root of Simpson's diversity index across productive rearrangements. The source is immuneACCESS, and TCRdb retained only in-frame sequences with V and J called. Part of the clones is not carried over; for the studies checked, unresolved V genes explain less than half of this, and the remainder is unexplained. From that table come the V and J calls and clone size; the DNA was used to work out D and trimming. This sample gives hundreds of thousands of clones in total; about 83% of them show up just once. The ten largest clones represent roughly 1.9% of the sample.

Enrolling through a virtual design, the prospective study's participants ranged in age from roughly 18 to 89 years and lived across approximately 25 United States geographic areas. In the prospective study, participants were assigned to cohorts based on the clinical history participants reported in a screening survey and a study questionnaire. ImmuneRACE Cohort 3 recovered participants were defined by two consecutive negative NP/OP PCR tests, healthcare professional clearance, or symptom resolution. In the prospective study, whole blood, serum and a nasopharyngeal or oropharyngeal swab were collected from each participant by mobile phlebotomists. Prospective study participants could optionally give additional blood draws and questionnaires over an approximately 2-month period. Before DNA extraction, blood samples from the prospective study were shipped at room temperature or frozen. On this clone itself: What antigen it recognizes has not been identified. The sample holds no much larger clone one base away, and base qualities are not on file.

V is cut by 5 bases and J by 7 bases, and the space between the germline ends is 6 bases. The CDR3 spans 11 residues, from the cysteine through the phenylalanine. Only CDR3 DNA remains: 33 bases, in frame from the first base. The germline V gene specifies MDHEN as CDR1 and SYDVKM as CDR2. Rearrangement joined TRBV28 to TRBJ1-5; TRBD1 could be the D gene, as 5 bases match. Sequenced material: PBMCs or T cells enriched from blood (not recorded which). The clonotype was recovered from a woman between 50 and 59 years old who had recovered from COVID-19. CDR3 sequence: CASSQGQPQHF. The nucleotides are TGTGCCAGCAGTCAGGGCCAGCCCCAGCATTTT.